The 6 T cell receptor beta chains presented below share a single source sample, sequenced in a study of blood T cell repertoires in COVID-19. Using immunoSEQ multiplex PCR, the repertoire was profiled, and TCRdb retains in-frame clones only, with some absent. The sample shows some 300,000 clones, more than 90% of them seen only once. Source material: PBMCs or T cells enriched from blood (not recorded which). The receptors derive from a woman under 40 who had been exposed to COVID-19.

This chain links TRBV7-6 with TRBJ1-1; 7 nucleotides match TRBD1. With 3 bases clipped from V and 1 base from J, the junction kept 8 bases outside the gene matches. Germline V gives CDR1 SGHVS, CDR2 FNYEAQ. This CDR3 has 16 residues. CDR3: CASSFKGGRGNTEAFF. CDR3 nucleotides: TGTGCCAGCAGCTTTAAAGGGGGCCGCGGGAACACTGAAGCTTTCTTT.

The chain recombines TRBV5-5 with TRBJ1-2, with unresolved D. The CDR3 contains 14 residues. V gave up 6 bases and J gave up 4 bases, with 16 bases separating them. CDR1 is SGHKS, CDR2 YYEKEE, per germline (reference sequence). In nucleotides, the CDR3 is TGTGCCAGCACTTACGGCGGGAGGTTCTATGGCTACACCTTC. As protein: CASTYGGRFYGYTF.

This clone has only one observation. The CDR3 nucleotides read TGCGCCAGCAGCCACCGGAACCAAGGGGGCCGCACTGAAGCTTTCTTT. Amino acid sequence: CASSHRNQGGRTEAFF. V and J are TRBV5-1 and TRBJ1-1, with TRBD1 matching over 7 bases. Germline assignment: CDR1 SGHRS and CDR2 YFSETQ. Trimming cost V 4 bases and J 4 bases; bases outside gene matches: 13. CDR3 length equals 16 residues.

This clone appeared once. The rearrangement links TRBV19 to TRBJ1-2, with TRBD1 matching over 9 bases. V shed 6 bases, J shed 0 bases, and the junction held 5 bases outside the gene matches. The CDR3 is 15 amino acids. The V gene's germline CDR1 is LNHDA and CDR2 SQIVND (reference sequence). The CDR3: CASRDRGLANYGYTF. The CDR3 nucleotides are TGTGCCAGTAGGGACAGGGGACTAGCTAACTATGGCTACACCTTC.

The rearrangement joins TRBV5-3 to TRBJ2-7; D may be TRBD1 (5 bases). TRBV5-3 counts as an open reading frame of uncertain function. The CDR3 is 13 residues long. The V and J ends lost 5 bases and 2 bases respectively, with 11 bases between them. The CDR3 reads CARRPDSPYEQYF. The DNA for the CDR3 is TGTGCCAGAAGACCCGACAGTCCCTACGAGCAGTACTTC.

This chain uses TRBV24-1 with TRBJ2-1, with TRBD1 as a possible D gene (6 bases). The CDR3 is made up of 12 amino acids. The germline V gene has CDR1 KGHDR and CDR2 SFDVKD. V gave up 4 bases and J gave up 13 bases, with 13 bases separating them. The CDR3 bases are TGTGCCACCAGTGACGCCGGACAGATTCAGTTCTTC. Its protein product is CATSDAGQIQFF.